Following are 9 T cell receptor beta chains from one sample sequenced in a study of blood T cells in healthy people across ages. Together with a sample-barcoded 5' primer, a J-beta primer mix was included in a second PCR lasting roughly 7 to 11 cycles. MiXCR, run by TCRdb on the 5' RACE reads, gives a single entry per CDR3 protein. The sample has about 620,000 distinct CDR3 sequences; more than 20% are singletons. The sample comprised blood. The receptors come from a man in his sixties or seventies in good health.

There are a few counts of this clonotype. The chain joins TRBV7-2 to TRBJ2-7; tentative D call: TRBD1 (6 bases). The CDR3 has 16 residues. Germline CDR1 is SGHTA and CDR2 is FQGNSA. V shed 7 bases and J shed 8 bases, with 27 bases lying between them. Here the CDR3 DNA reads TGTGCCAGCAATTCCAGGGGCGGGCAGTTCCCATTGCAGCAGTACTTC. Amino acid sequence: CASNSRGGQFPLQQYF.

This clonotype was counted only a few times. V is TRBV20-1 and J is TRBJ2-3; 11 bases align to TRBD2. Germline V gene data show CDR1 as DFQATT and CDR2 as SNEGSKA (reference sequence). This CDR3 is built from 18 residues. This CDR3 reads CSLIAPTSGSMGTDTQYF. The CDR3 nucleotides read TGCAGCCTCATCGCCCCCACTAGCGGGAGTATGGGGACAGATACGCAGTATTTT.

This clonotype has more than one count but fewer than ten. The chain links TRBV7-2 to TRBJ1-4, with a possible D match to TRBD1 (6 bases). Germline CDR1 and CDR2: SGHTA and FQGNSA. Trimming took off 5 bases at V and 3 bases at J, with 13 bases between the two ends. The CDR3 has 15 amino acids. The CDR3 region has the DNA TGTGCCAGCAGCGGAGGACAGTCCCCTAATGAAAAACTGTTTTTT. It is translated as CASSGGQSPNEKLFF.

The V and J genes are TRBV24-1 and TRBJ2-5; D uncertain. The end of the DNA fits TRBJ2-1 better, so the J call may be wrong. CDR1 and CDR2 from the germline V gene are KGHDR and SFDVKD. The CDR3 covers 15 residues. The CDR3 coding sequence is TGTGCCACCAGTGATCCCAACATTCCAAACAATGAGCAGTTCTTC. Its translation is CATSDPNIPNNEQFF.

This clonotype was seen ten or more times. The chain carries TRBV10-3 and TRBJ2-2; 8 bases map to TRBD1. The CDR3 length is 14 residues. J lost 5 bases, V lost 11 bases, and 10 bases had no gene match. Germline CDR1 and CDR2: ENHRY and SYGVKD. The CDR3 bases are TGTGCCGTCGCGGACAGGGATAAGACCGGGGAGCTGTTTTTT. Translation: CAVADRDKTGELFF.

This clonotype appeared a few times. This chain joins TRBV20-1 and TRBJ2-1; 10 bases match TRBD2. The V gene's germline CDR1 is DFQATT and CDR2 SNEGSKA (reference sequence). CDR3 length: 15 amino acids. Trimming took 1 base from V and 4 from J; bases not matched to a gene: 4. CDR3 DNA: TGCAGTGCTAGAGTAGCGGGAGGAAGTTACAATGAGCAGTTCTTC. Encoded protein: CSARVAGGSYNEQFF.

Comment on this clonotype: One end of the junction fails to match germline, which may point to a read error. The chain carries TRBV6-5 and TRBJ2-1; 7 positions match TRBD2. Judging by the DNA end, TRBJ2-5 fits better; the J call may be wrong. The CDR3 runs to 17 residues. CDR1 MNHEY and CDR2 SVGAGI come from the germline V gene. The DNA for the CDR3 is TGCGCCAGCAGTTACTCGGGAGGTCCACCCACCCAAGAGACCCAGTACTTC. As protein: CASSYSGGPPTQETQYF.

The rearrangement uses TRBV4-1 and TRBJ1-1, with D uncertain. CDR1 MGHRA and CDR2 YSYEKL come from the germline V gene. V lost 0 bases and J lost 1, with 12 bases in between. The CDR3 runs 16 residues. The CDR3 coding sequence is TGCGCCAGCAGCCAAGACTTACGGGGTTCGAACACTGAAGCTTTCTTT. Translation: CASSQDLRGSNTEAFF.

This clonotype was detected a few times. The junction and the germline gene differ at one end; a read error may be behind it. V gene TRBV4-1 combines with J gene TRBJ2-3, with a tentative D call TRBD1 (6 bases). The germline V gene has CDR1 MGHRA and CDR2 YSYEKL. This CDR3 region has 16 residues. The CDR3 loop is CASSQVMQGYTDTRYF. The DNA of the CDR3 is TGTGCCAGCAGCCAAGTAATGCAGGGGTACACAGATACGCGGTATTTT.